This TCR beta chain was retrieved from a study of T cells after yellow fever vaccination. Regarding the study as a whole: Booster samples showed a return of most primary-vaccination clones (roughly 96% CD4, around 85% CD8). Researchers noted that a small share of clonotypes showed up in both CD4 and CD8 compartments. Abundant clonotypes from the bulk population could have been carried over as contaminants into FACS-sorted repertoires.

Germline-derived CDR1 and CDR2 are SQVTM and ANQGSEA. The CDR3 runs to 12 residues. V lost 6 bases, J lost 5 bases, and 11 bases lay in between. One entry per CDR3 protein results from TCRdb running MiXCR on the 5' RACE reads. The data hold 200,000 to 300,000 distinct CDR3 sequences, with 10% to 15% observed a single time. About this clonotype: The antigen remains undetermined.

The receptor comes from a man aged 25 to 40 who received the YFV17D yellow fever vaccine. The sequenced sample was CD4+ T cells sorted from PBMCs, obtained 45 days after the yellow fever booster vaccination. V and J are TRBV29-1 and TRBJ1-5; no clear D. The CDR3 region has the DNA TGCAGCGTCGGTGGGGTGGATCAGCCCCAGCATTTT. Protein product: CSVGGVDQPQHF.